The following is a T cell receptor beta chain sequence with its context. This sample is part of a study of blood T cell repertoires in COVID-19. Turning to the study itself: The study drew acute and convalescent COVID-19 samples from the United States, Italy and Spain. T cells, B-cell-depleted T cells, or PBMCs supplied cDNA or gDNA.

Authors' data handling: Reference gene primers were amplified, and this amplification served to estimate nucleated cell counts. Assay used: immunoSEQ multiplex PCR; TCRdb lists only in-frame clones, some missing. The V and J calls and clone size were taken over from that table, and D and trimming were inferred from the DNA. The table has 210,000 or so clones, almost 85% seen once; the top ten hold roughly 5.3%. This CDR3 is 11 amino acids long. The chain uses TRBV21-1 and TRBJ2-4; no DNA check was done on the table's D call, TRBD1. TRBV21-1 is recorded as a pseudogene. Input material: peripheral blood. This sequence originates from a woman in her seventies with active or convalescent COVID-19. This CDR3 reads CASSNKQGWYF. CDR3 in DNA: TGTGCCAGCAGCAATAAACAGGGTTGGTACTTC.